This TCR beta chain was identified in a study of T cell clonotyping in hematopoietic cell transplantation. Broader study findings: At the given depth, recipient repertoires were over 97% de novo clonotypes.

As concerns this clone: What it binds is unknown.

Sequencing was performed with immunoSEQ multiplex PCR; in TCRdb, only in-frame clones are kept and a portion is missing. The profile covers about 21,000 clones, with 85% to 90% appearing a single time and 3.7% taken by the ten largest. As for time point: recipient sample about 28 days before transplant, after cytoreduction. This sample comprised peripheral blood mononuclear cells, obtained before stem cell transplant. This sequence was found in a man between 18 and 29 years old with biphenotypic leukemia. Some clones in this sample may be carry-over from other donors' samples.

CDR3 protein: CATLFRAGDNQPQHF. The CDR3 region has the DNA TGTGCCACCTTATTTAGAGCGGGGGATAATCAGCCCCAGCATTTT. The chain employs TRBV6-1 and TRBJ1-5; D is perhaps TRBD1 (5 bases). Deletions cut 10 bases from V and 4 bases from J, with 20 bases between. Germline values: CDR1 MNHNS, CDR2 SASEGT. CDR3 length equals 15 residues.